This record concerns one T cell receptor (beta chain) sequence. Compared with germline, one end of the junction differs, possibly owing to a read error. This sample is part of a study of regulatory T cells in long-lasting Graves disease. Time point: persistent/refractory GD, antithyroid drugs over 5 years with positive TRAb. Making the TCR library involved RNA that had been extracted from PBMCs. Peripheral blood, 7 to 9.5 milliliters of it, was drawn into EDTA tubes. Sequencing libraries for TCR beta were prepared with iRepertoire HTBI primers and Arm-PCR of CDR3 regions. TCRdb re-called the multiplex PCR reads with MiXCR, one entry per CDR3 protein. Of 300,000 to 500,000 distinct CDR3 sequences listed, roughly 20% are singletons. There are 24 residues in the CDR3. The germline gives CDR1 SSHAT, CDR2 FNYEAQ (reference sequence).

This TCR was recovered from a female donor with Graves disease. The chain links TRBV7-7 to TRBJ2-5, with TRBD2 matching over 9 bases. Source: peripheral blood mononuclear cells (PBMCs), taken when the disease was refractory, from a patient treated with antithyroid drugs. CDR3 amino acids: CASSFWVVAGPSYGSGRRKETQYF. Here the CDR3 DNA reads TGTGCTAGCAGCTTTTGGGTGGTTGCTGGACCATCGTACGGTAGCGGGAGACGGAAGGAGACCCAGTACTTC.